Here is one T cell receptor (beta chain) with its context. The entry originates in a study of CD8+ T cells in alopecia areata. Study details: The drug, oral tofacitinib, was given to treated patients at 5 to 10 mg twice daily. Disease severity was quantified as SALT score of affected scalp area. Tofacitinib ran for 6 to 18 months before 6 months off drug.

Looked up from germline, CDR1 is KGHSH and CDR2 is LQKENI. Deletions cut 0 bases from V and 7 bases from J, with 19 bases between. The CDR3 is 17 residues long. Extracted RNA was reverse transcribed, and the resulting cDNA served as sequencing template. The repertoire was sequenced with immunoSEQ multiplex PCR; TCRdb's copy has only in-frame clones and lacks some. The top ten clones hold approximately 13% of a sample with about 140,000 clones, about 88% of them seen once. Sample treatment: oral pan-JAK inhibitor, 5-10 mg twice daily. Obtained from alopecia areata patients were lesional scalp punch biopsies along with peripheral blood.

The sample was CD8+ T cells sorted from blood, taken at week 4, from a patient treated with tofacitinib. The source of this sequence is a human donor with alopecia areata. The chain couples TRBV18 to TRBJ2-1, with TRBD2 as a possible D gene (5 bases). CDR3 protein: CASSPPSLTISGNEQFF. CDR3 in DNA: TGTGCCAGCTCACCACCGTCGCTTACTATTTCGGGGAATGAGCAGTTCTTC.